This T cell receptor beta chain was found in a study of OX40 agonist ivuxolimab in advanced cancers. Study results and limitations: The mean number of expanded clones was higher in CD8+ T cells than in CD4+. In the 0.1 to 3.0 mg/kg range, CD4+ and CD8+ blood T cells had expanded clonally by week 6.

Clones were read by immunoSEQ multiplex PCR, and TCRdb kept only the in-frame ones, dropping some. The top ten hold around 0.97% of the sample, which has some 68,000 clones, about 87% seen once. Per the germline V gene, CDR1 is MDHEN and CDR2 is SYDVKM. This CDR3 contains 14 residues. J lost 1 base, V lost 6 bases, and 4 bases had no gene match. Regarding this clone: Its antigen is undetermined.

V is TRBV28 and J is TRBJ2-3; 7 positions match TRBD1. Sequenced material: CD4+ or CD8+ T cells sorted from blood, taken in a trial of the OX40 agonist ivuxolimab. This receptor was identified in an adult with an advanced solid tumor such as melanoma, head and neck, liver or kidney cancer. The CDR3: CASRSGQGTDTQYF. The CDR3 region has the DNA TGTGCCAGCAGATCCGGACAGGGCACAGATACGCAGTATTTT.